This entry describes one T cell receptor beta chain. Its antigen is unknown. The sample comes from a study of shared clonotypes between healthy human individuals. Study-wide points: Clonotypes that were shared across a few donors made up approximately 5% of naive CD4 clonotypes. Researchers sampled only blood; tissue repertoires likely differ.

CD45RO-negative cells were positively selected for CCR7, leaving out terminally differentiated effector memory CD45RA+ cells. Germline CDR1 is SGHAT and CDR2 is FQNNGV. This CDR3 spans 12 amino acids. Trimming shortened V by 5 bases and J by 12 bases, and 11 bases separated the two germline ends. The protocol was immunoSEQ multiplex PCR, while the TCRdb copy is restricted to in-frame clones and leaves out a portion. This table has about 2 million clones, approximately 94% appearing once. The source of this sequence is a man aged 18-30 years in good health. Sequencing used naive CD8+ T cells sorted from blood. The chain is built from TRBV11-2 and TRBJ1-6; a weak D match, TRBD1 (5 bases). The CDR3, as DNA: TGTGCCAGCAGCCCGGGGGAGGGACCCCTCCACTTT. This encodes CASSPGEGPLHF.